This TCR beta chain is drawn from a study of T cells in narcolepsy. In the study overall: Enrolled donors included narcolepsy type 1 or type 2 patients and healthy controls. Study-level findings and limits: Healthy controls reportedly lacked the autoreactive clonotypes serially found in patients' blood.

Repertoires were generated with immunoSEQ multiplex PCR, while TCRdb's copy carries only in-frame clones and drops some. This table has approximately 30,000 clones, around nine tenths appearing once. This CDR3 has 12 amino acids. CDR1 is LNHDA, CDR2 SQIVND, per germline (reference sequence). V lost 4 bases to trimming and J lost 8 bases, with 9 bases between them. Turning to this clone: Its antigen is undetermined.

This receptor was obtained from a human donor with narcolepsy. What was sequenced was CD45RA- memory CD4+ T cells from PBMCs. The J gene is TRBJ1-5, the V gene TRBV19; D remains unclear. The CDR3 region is CASSTTAEPQHF. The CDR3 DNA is TGTGCCAGTAGTACGACGGCGGAGCCCCAGCATTTT.